This T cell receptor (beta chain) emerged from a study of shared T cell receptors in the human thymus. This clone occurred a few times. CDR3 size: 12 residues. Germline V gene data show CDR1 as SGHAT and CDR2 as FQNNGV. With 7 bases removed from V and 8 bases from J, the gap between germline ends came to 11 bases. Sequencing used immunoSEQ multiplex PCR; TCRdb keeps in-frame clones, though not all of them. The sample records 550,000 to 800,000 clones, over 75% being singletons. These data are also associated with another study on human thymus T cells. Per that study: Thymic material originated from resections removed in the course of corrective heart surgery. Unrelated individuals were reported by related research to share highly overlapping thymic repertoires.

The rearrangement joins TRBV11-2 to TRBJ2-2; D is uncertain. The sequencing sample was made of thymocytes. The clonotype comes from a girl in the first two years of life with a congenital heart defect. The CDR3, as DNA: TGTGCCAGCATAGCTTTTAGGGGGGAGCTGTTTTTT. It encodes CASIAFRGELFF. Full variable domain (missing parts from reference TRBV11-2 and TRBJ2-2): EAGVAQSPRYKIIEKRQSVAFWCNPISGHATLYWYQQILGQGPKLLIQFQNNGVVDDSQLPKDRFSAERLKGVDSTLKIQPAKLEDSAVYLCASIAFRGELFFGEGSRLTVL.